These 8 T cell receptor beta chains were sequenced from one sample in a study of OX40 agonist ivuxolimab in advanced cancers. Profiling relied on immunoSEQ multiplex PCR, and the TCRdb table lists in-frame clones only, not all of them. This sample has tens of thousands of clones; more than 85% occur once, and the top ten carry less than 0.7%. Here the sequenced sample was CD4+ or CD8+ T cells sorted from blood, taken in a trial of the OX40 agonist ivuxolimab. The source is an adult with an advanced solid tumor such as melanoma, head and neck, liver or kidney cancer.

This chain uses TRBV15 with TRBJ1-2; TRBD1 matches 7 bases. This CDR3 has 13 residues. Germline assignment: CDR1 LNHNV and CDR2 YYDKDF (reference sequence). Trimming at V came to 5 bases and at J to 2 bases, leaving 2 bases not matched to a gene. The CDR3 coding sequence is TGTGCCACCAGCCTGACAGGGAACTATGGCTACACCTTC. Translating gives CATSLTGNYGYTF.

The chain joins TRBV5-1 to TRBJ2-3, with D hard to call. V was trimmed by 3 bases and J by 6 bases, leaving 20 bases between them. The CDR3 extends over 16 amino acids. Germline V lookup: CDR1 SGHRS, CDR2 YFSETQ. As DNA, the CDR3 is TGCGCCAGCAGCTCCCAATTGACCCGGCCAAAGGATACGCAGTATTTT. It codes for CASSSQLTRPKDTQYF.

J is TRBJ1-2 and V is TRBV6-1, with 11 bases that match TRBD1. Germline CDR1 and CDR2: MNHNS and SASEGT. V shed 10 bases, J shed 6 bases, and the junction held 13 bases outside the gene matches. This CDR3 comprises 15 residues. CDR3 in amino acids: CATAGTGGIQHGYTF. As DNA, the CDR3 is TGTGCCACCGCCGGGACAGGGGGGATCCAGCATGGCTACACCTTC.

This clone has just one count. The genes are TRBV18 and TRBJ2-5; the match to TRBD1 covers 7 bases. CDR3 length: 12 amino acids. Germline V gives CDR1 KGHSH, CDR2 LQKENI. V was clipped by 8 bases and J by 0 bases; unmatched bases: 0. The CDR3 reads CASGTDQETQYF. CDR3 DNA sequence: TGTGCCAGCGGGACAGACCAAGAGACCCAGTACTTC.

This chain links TRBV11-2 with TRBJ1-4; TRBD1 is a possible D gene (5 bases). The ends were cut back, 0 bases at V and 8 bases at J, with 16 bases in the middle. The CDR3 is made up of 16 amino acids. Germline CDR1 reads SGHAT; CDR2 reads FQNNGV. CDR3 amino acids: CASSLDLGQGGEKLFF. Written as DNA, the CDR3 is TGTGCCAGCAGCTTAGATTTGGGGCAGGGCGGGGAAAAACTGTTTTTT.

The rearrangement links TRBV13 to TRBJ1-1; D not certain. From germline, CDR1 is PRHDT and CDR2 FYEKMQ (reference sequence). The CDR3 spans 14 residues. V gave up 2 bases and J gave up 4 bases, with 11 bases separating them. CDR3 bases: TGTGCCAGCAGCTTAAATGCGGTCGCCACTGAAGCTTTCTTT. Translated: CASSLNAVATEAFF.

The CDR3 coding sequence is TGCGCCAGCGCGACAGGGTCCCACGAGCAGTACTTC. It yields the protein CASATGSHEQYF. This chain uses TRBV5-1 with TRBJ2-7, with 7 bases fitting TRBD1. Germline V gene sequence: CDR1 SGHRS, CDR2 YFSETQ. The CDR3 consists of 12 residues. Losses at the gene ends were 7 bases for V and 5 bases for J; bases not matched to a gene: 6.

This chain's CDR3 is CASSLEGNLRNTQYF. DNA of the CDR3: TGCGCCAGCAGCTTGGAGGGCAACCTTAGGAATACGCAGTATTTT. This chain connects TRBV5-1 to TRBJ2-3; D ambiguous. Trimming removed 0 bases at V and 7 bases at J, with 15 bases between. The germline CDR1 and CDR2 sequences are SGHRS and YFSETQ. CDR3 length equals 15 residues. Looking up the rest from reference TRBV5-1 and TRBJ2-3 gives the full variable domain: KAGVTQTPRYLIKTRGQQVTLSCSPISGHRSVSWYQQTPGQGLQFLFEYFSETQRNKGNFPGRFSGRQFSNSRSEMNVSTLELGDSALYLCASSLEGNLRNTQYFGPGTRLTVL.